This T cell receptor (beta chain) stems from a study of radiation and T cells in renal cell carcinoma. Regarding the study as a whole: From baseline, blood top tumor clonotypes peaked at 2 weeks post-radiation. Baseline intratumoral clonotype presence is unknown without pretreatment biopsies.

The germline gives CDR1 LGHNA, CDR2 YNFKEQ. The V end lost 4 bases, the J end lost 1 base, and 19 bases lay between the germline ends. This CDR3 region has 17 residues. Profiling relied on immunoSEQ multiplex PCR, and the TCRdb table lists in-frame clones only, not all of them. The top ten clones hold 5.5% to 7% of a sample with some 81,000 clones, about 89% of them seen once. Time point specified: blood 4 weeks post-SBRT, at nephrectomy. Treatment: 15 Gy SBRT to primary tumor, nephrectomy 4 weeks later. Nephrectomy followed 15 Gy stereotactic body radiation by 4 weeks. The tumor was a clear cell renal cell carcinoma. As for this clone: Its antigen is as yet unknown.

The gene calls are TRBV4-2 and TRBJ1-1; D possibly corresponds to TRBD1 (6 bases). This clonotype was sampled from a woman aged 70-85 years with renal cell carcinoma. The sequences come from blood, collected from a patient whose treatment included radiotherapy and nephrectomy. CDR3: CASSPDRIPTSNTEAFF. CDR3 nucleotide sequence: TGTGCCAGCAGCCCTGACAGGATCCCCACCTCGAACACTGAAGCTTTCTTT.